This TCR beta chain was retrieved from a study of shared clonotypes between healthy human individuals. Study-level information: Each donor's CD4 naive and CD4 memory cells filled three plates apiece, CD8 naive two, and CD8 memory one.

Sorted-subset replicate PCR reactions were performed with about 210 ng DNA, corresponding to tens of thousands of T cell genomes. Here immunoSEQ multiplex PCR was the method, and the copy in TCRdb shows in-frame clones only, minus some. The sample includes about 1 million clones, about three quarters of them seen just once. All donors were healthy HIV-negative adults lacking recent acute infections or vaccinations. Germline V gene data show CDR1 as SNHLY and CDR2 as FYNNEI. The CDR3 has 12 amino acids. Trimming stripped 3 bases from V and 5 bases from J, with 7 bases between. The origin of this receptor is a man aged 18 to 29 in good health. The specimen was memory CD4+ T cells sorted from blood. Subset here: CD45RA-negative fraction. The V call is TRBV2, the J call TRBJ2-5, with no clear D. This chain's CDR3 is CASSERRETQYF. The CDR3 nucleotides read TGTGCCAGCAGTGAGCGGCGCGAGACCCAGTACTTC.